The 14 T cell receptor beta chains listed next were all sequenced from one sample in a study of response to subunit inactivated influenza vaccine. TCRdb processed the RT-PCR reads anew with MiXCR; each CDR3 protein has one entry. Of fewer than 600,000 distinct CDR3 sequences in the sample, around 7.9% were seen once. The sequencing used PBMCs from blood, collected roughly 24 months after vaccination. The receptors originated from a man aged 50 to 75 who received an inactivated influenza vaccine.

This clonotype occurred a few times. The V and J genes are TRBV28 and TRBJ2-7, with D perhaps TRBD2 (5 bases). The germline V gene has CDR1 MDHEN and CDR2 SYDVKM. The V end was cut by 10 bases, the J end by 4 bases, with 20 bases between. The CDR3 length is 14 residues. The CDR3 DNA is TGTGCCACCTCCCCGTGGCGGGCGTCTTACGAGCAGTACTTC. Amino acids: CATSPWRASYEQYF.

This clonotype was counted many times. This chain joins TRBV4-1 and TRBJ1-5; 7 positions agree with TRBD1. The CDR3 extends over 15 amino acids. Germline V gene sequence: CDR1 MGHRA, CDR2 YSYEKL. With V trimmed by 6 bases and J by 3 bases, 8 bases remained unmatched. CDR3 sequence reads: CASRQTGTANQPQHF. CDR3 DNA: TGCGCCAGCAGACAAACCGGGACAGCCAATCAGCCCCAGCATTTT.

This clonotype was seen only a few times. The chain is built from TRBV12-3 or TRBV12-4 and TRBJ2-7, with D perhaps matching TRBD1 or TRBD2 (6 bases each). Trimming took off 6 bases at V and 7 bases at J, with 25 bases between the two ends. This CDR3 is built from 16 residues. CDR3 nucleotides: TGTGCCAGCAGACAGGGCACTAGCTCCAGGGCGTATGAGCAGTACTTC. It encodes CASRQGTSSRAYEQYF.

The CDR3 DNA is TGTGCCAGCAGCGTAGTGACGGGGGGTCAAGAGACCCAGTACTTC. This gives the protein CASSVVTGGQETQYF. This chain links TRBV9 with TRBJ2-5; TRBD2 matches at 7 bases. Germline CDR1 and CDR2: SGDLS and YYNGEE. This CDR3 contains 15 residues. Unmatched junction bases numbered 4, after V lost 0 bases and J lost 2 bases.

The chain employs TRBV7-9 and TRBJ2-7, with 8 bases aligning to TRBD2. Germline CDR1 SEHNR, CDR2 FQNEAQ (reference sequence). J lost 4 bases, V lost 5 bases, and 16 bases had no gene match. The CDR3 length is 17 residues. The CDR3 here is CASSRPPGLVFSYEQYF. The CDR3 DNA is TGTGCCAGCAGCCGACCTCCGGGACTAGTATTTTCGTACGAGCAGTACTTC.

This clonotype has a handful of counts. The rearrangement uses TRBV20-1 and TRBJ2-7; maybe TRBD1 (6 bases). The CDR3 has 13 residues. Germline V gene sequence: CDR1 DFQATT, CDR2 SNEGSKA (reference sequence). V lost 4 bases to trimming and J lost 0 bases, with 10 bases between them. Here the CDR3 DNA reads TGCAGTGCTATATTAGGGGGCTCCTACGAGCAGTACTTC. Its translation: CSAILGGSYEQYF.

This sequence joins TRBV6-1 and TRBJ2-3; 9 bases line up with TRBD1. The CDR3 runs to 16 residues. Trimming took 5 bases from V and 0 from J; bases not matched to a gene: 6. Germline V gene lookup returns CDR1 MNHNS and CDR2 SASEGT. This CDR3 reads CASSTWTGVSTDTQYF. DNA for the CDR3: TGTGCCAGCAGTACCTGGACAGGGGTCAGCACAGATACGCAGTATTTT.

This clonotype came up a few times. This chain joins TRBV20-1 and TRBJ2-3; a weak D match, TRBD2 (6 bases). Germline values: CDR1 DFQATT, CDR2 SNEGSKA (reference sequence). The length of the CDR3 is 11 residues. V lost 7 bases, J lost 6 bases, and 11 bases lay in between. The CDR3 DNA reads TGCAGTGGGGACTCCCTGGATACGCAGTATTTT. This encodes CSGDSLDTQYF.

At least ten counts were recorded for this clonotype. The chain combines TRBV9 with TRBJ1-6, with 8 bases identical to TRBD1. Trimming cost V 3 bases and J 9 bases; bases outside gene matches: 5. CDR1 and CDR2 from the germline V gene are SGDLS and YYNGEE. The CDR3 totals 14 residues. CDR3 amino acids: CASSARQGSSPLHF. DNA for the CDR3: TGTGCCAGCAGCGCTAGACAGGGGAGTTCACCCCTCCACTTT.

A few counts support this clonotype. V is TRBV12-3 or TRBV12-4 and J is TRBJ1-4; possibly TRBD1 for D (6 bases). There are 15 residues in the CDR3. Trimming cost V 5 bases and J 7 bases, with 17 bases left between them. The CDR3 reads CASSPRTVSAEKLFF. DNA for the CDR3: TGTGCCAGCAGTCCGCGGACAGTTTCTGCTGAAAAACTGTTTTTT.

The rearrangement links TRBV5-1 to TRBJ2-7; D call uncertain. The V and J ends lost 0 bases and 3 bases respectively, with 13 bases between them. The germline gives CDR1 SGHRS, CDR2 YFSETQ. The CDR3 runs to 15 residues. The CDR3 region is CASSLEPAIGYEQYF. Here the CDR3 DNA reads TGCGCCAGCAGCTTGGAGCCGGCCATCGGCTACGAGCAGTACTTC.

In its sample, this clonotype was seen many times. The rearrangement uses TRBV20-1 and TRBJ2-7; TRBD2 is a possible D gene (5 bases). The germline V gene has CDR1 DFQATT and CDR2 SNEGSKA (reference sequence). With 2 bases removed from V and 4 bases from J, the gap between germline ends came to 12 bases. This CDR3 comprises 13 residues. CDR3 protein: CSARPALAYEQYF. The CDR3 nucleotides read TGCAGTGCTAGACCCGCCCTAGCATACGAGCAGTACTTC.

This clonotype turned up a few times. V and J are TRBV7-2 and TRBJ2-3, with D hard to call. The V and J ends lost 5 bases and 7 bases respectively, with 13 bases between them. The CDR3 sequence is 13 residues long. Germline CDR1 and CDR2: SGHTA and FQGNSA. Here the CDR3 reads CASSPGIGNTQYF. For the CDR3, the DNA is TGTGCCAGCAGCCCAGGAATCGGAAATACGCAGTATTTT.

This clonotype was recorded many times. The chain has TRBV29-1 and TRBJ2-2; D is unresolved. Germline-derived CDR1 and CDR2 are SQVTM and ANQGSEA. Trimming removed 1 base from V and 3 bases from J, with 9 bases in between. There are 14 residues in the CDR3. The CDR3 DNA follows: TGCAGCGTTGAAGGGCGAACTCACACCGGGGAGCTGTTTTTT. This sequence encodes CSVEGRTHTGELFF.